The next 27 T cell receptor beta chains were all read from a single sample in a study of OX40 agonist ivuxolimab in advanced cancers. The table came from immunoSEQ multiplex PCR; TCRdb's copy has only in-frame clones and leaves some out. The data contain roughly 41,000 clones, 75% to 95% of them singletons. Source: CD4+ or CD8+ T cells sorted from blood, taken in a trial of the OX40 agonist ivuxolimab. These TCRs come from an adult with an advanced solid tumor such as melanoma, head and neck, liver or kidney cancer.

V usage is TRBV9 and J usage is TRBJ2-4; a weak D match, TRBD2 (5 bases). Trimming stripped 3 bases from V and 9 bases from J, with 19 bases between. The germline V gene encodes CDR1 SGDLS and CDR2 YYNGEE. The CDR3 length is 15 residues. The CDR3 DNA is TGTGCCAGCAGCGCAGACCTAGCCGACTCAGGCATTCAGTACTTC. Protein: CASSADLADSGIQYF.

The chain recombines TRBV19 with TRBJ2-3; TRBD2 matches at 7 bases. Germline V gene lookup returns CDR1 LNHDA and CDR2 SQIVND (reference sequence). The CDR3 consists of 16 residues. V trimming: 1 base; J trimming: 1 base; junction bases outside the gene matches: 5. The DNA for the CDR3 is TGTGCCAGTAGTATAGTGGGGGGGTACGGCACAGATACGCAGTATTTT. This gives the protein CASSIVGGYGTDTQYF.

The rearrangement joins TRBV6-5 to TRBJ2-7; perhaps D is TRBD1 or TRBD2 (5 bases each). Germline V gene lookup returns CDR1 MNHEY and CDR2 SVGAGI. V dropped 0 bases and J dropped 0 bases, with 9 bases sitting between them. This CDR3 is built from 15 residues. The DNA of the CDR3 is TGTGCCAGCAGTTACTCGGGACCGGGCTCCTACGAGCAGTACTTC. It codes for CASSYSGPGSYEQYF.

This chain links TRBV27 with TRBJ2-7, with a tentative D call TRBD2 (6 bases). The germline V gene encodes CDR1 MNHEY and CDR2 SMNVEV (reference sequence). V was cut by 3 bases and J by 2 bases, with 11 bases left in between. The CDR3 extends over 14 amino acids. CDR3 sequence: CASSFAGPTYEQYF. Written as DNA, the CDR3 is TGTGCCAGCAGTTTCGCGGGACCGACCTACGAGCAGTACTTC.

The V and J genes are TRBV27 and TRBJ2-7, with D unresolved. V dropped 5 bases and J dropped 5 bases, with 13 bases sitting between them. The CDR3 runs 13 residues. Germline CDR1 MNHEY, CDR2 SMNVEV (reference sequence). CDR3 protein: CASSQSSLNEQYF. The DNA of the CDR3 is TGTGCCAGCAGTCAGTCATCTTTGAACGAGCAGTACTTC.

V usage is TRBV27 and J usage is TRBJ2-1; 11 nucleotides align to TRBD2. Trimming at V came to 7 bases and at J to 5 bases, leaving 7 bases not matched to a gene. This CDR3 is 15 amino acids long. Germline CDR1 MNHEY, CDR2 SMNVEV (reference sequence). The CDR3 DNA reads as TGTGCCAGCACCTTAGGGACTAGCGGTGACAATGAGCAGTTCTTC. This codes for CASTLGTSGDNEQFF.

Only one count was recorded for this clone. This chain joins TRBV12-5 and TRBJ1-1; D may be TRBD1 (6 bases). The CDR3 sequence is 15 residues long. Deletions cut 0 bases from V and 5 bases from J, with 13 bases between. Germline V gene lookup returns CDR1 LGHNT and CDR2 FRNRAP. The CDR3 sequence: CASGLVGGGGTEAFF. CDR3 nucleotides: TGTGCTAGTGGTTTGGTCGGTGGGGGCGGGACTGAAGCTTTCTTT.

The chain couples TRBV29-1 to TRBJ2-7, with TRBD2 as a possible D gene (5 bases). Trimming removed 6 bases at V and 0 bases at J, with 9 bases between. The V gene's germline CDR1 is SQVTM and CDR2 ANQGSEA. The CDR3 consists of 12 residues. The CDR3 DNA reads as TGCAGCGTATTCGGACTCTCCTACGAGCAGTACTTC. Its protein product is CSVFGLSYEQYF.

The chain employs TRBV4-1 and TRBJ2-5; 13 bases are a match to TRBD2. Germline V gene data show CDR1 as MGHRA and CDR2 as YSYEKL. The J segment lost 5 bases and the V segment lost 4 bases, leaving 7 bases of the junction unmatched. The CDR3 spans 16 residues. DNA of the CDR3: TGCGCCAGCAGCCCGCGGACTAGCGGGAGACGGGAGACCCAGTACTTC. It translates to CASSPRTSGRRETQYF.

The chain is built from TRBV28 and TRBJ1-3; TRBD1 matches at 7 bases. This CDR3 contains 18 residues. With 2 bases clipped from V and 0 bases from J, the junction kept 10 bases outside the gene matches. Per germline, CDR1 MDHEN and CDR2 SYDVKM. The CDR3 loop reads CASSLGAGGYYSGNTIYF. DNA for the CDR3: TGTGCCAGCAGTTTAGGGGCAGGGGGATATTACTCTGGAAACACCATATATTTT.

The rearrangement links TRBV27 to TRBJ2-1, with TRBD2 as a possible D gene (5 bases). CDR1 MNHEY and CDR2 SMNVEV come from the germline V gene (reference sequence). CDR3 length: 12 amino acids. The V end was cut by 3 bases, the J end by 12 bases, with 12 bases between. The CDR3, as DNA: TGTGCCAGCAGTTTTTTAGGGAGCTGGCAGTTCTTC. The encoded protein is CASSFLGSWQFF.

The rearrangement links TRBV4-2 to TRBJ2-2, with D possibly being TRBD2 (5 bases). From germline, CDR1 is LGHNA and CDR2 YNFKEQ. The CDR3 is 14 residues long. The V end lost 4 bases, the J end lost 5 bases, and 11 bases lay between the germline ends. CDR3 DNA sequence: TGTGCCAGCAGCCCAACCACGGGGACCGGGGAGCTGTTTTTT. It yields the protein CASSPTTGTGELFF.

This clone occurred once. The J gene is TRBJ1-1, the V gene TRBV28; a weak D match, TRBD1 (5 bases). The germline V and J ends were trimmed by 2 bases and 1 base, with 14 bases remaining between them. This CDR3 contains 16 residues. Germline-derived CDR1 and CDR2 are MDHEN and SYDVKM. This CDR3 is CASSLRAGKGNTEAFF. DNA for the CDR3: TGTGCCAGCAGTTTAAGGGCAGGGAAGGGGAACACTGAAGCTTTCTTT.

The chain joins TRBV5-6 to TRBJ2-5; TRBD2 aligns across 8 bases. Germline V gives CDR1 SGHDT, CDR2 YYEEEE. The CDR3 is 14 amino acids. Unmatched junction bases numbered 6, after V lost 5 bases and J lost 3 bases. CDR3 nucleotide sequence: TGTGCCAGCAGGGCGAGCGGGAGAAAAGAGACCCAGTACTTC. As protein: CASRASGRKETQYF.

A single count supports this clone. The chain joins TRBV19 to TRBJ1-5; TRBD1 is a possible D gene (5 bases). Trimming removed 7 bases from V and 0 bases from J, with 16 bases in between. This CDR3 is 16 amino acids long. The germline V gene has CDR1 LNHDA and CDR2 SQIVND (reference sequence). In nucleotides, the CDR3 is TGTGCCAGTAATCCAGGGCTGAAATTTAGCAATCAGCCCCAGCATTTT. This sequence encodes CASNPGLKFSNQPQHF.

This chain uses TRBV4-1 with TRBJ2-7; 11 nucleotides agree with TRBD2. The V segment lost 6 bases and the J segment 3 bases; nucleotides outside the gene matches: 4. Germline lookup yields CDR1 MGHRA and CDR2 YSYEKL. This CDR3 has 14 amino acids. DNA of the CDR3: TGCGCCAGCAGTCAGACTAGCGGGAACTACGAGCAGTACTTC. This codes for CASSQTSGNYEQYF.

This clone was detected only once. This chain joins TRBV7-6 and TRBJ2-2; 7 bases align to TRBD1. This CDR3 region has 14 residues. The germline V gene encodes CDR1 SGHVS and CDR2 FNYEAQ. J lost 5 bases, V lost 2 bases, and 2 bases had no gene match. CDR3: CASSLSQGTGELFF. DNA for the CDR3: TGTGCCAGCAGCTTATCACAGGGGACCGGGGAGCTGTTTTTT.

This clone was recorded once. The chain couples TRBV27 to TRBJ1-2; maybe TRBD1 (6 bases). Trimming removed 2 bases from V and 7 bases from J, with 17 bases in between. Germline CDR1 and CDR2: MNHEY and SMNVEV (reference sequence). The length of the CDR3 is 15 residues. CDR3 in DNA: TGTGCCAGCAGTTTAATACAGGGAGGATACGGTGGCTACACCTTC. It encodes CASSLIQGGYGGYTF.

This chain uses TRBV6-5 with TRBJ2-2; no firm D call. V shed 0 bases and J shed 6 bases, with 14 bases lying between them. Per the germline V gene, CDR1 is MNHEY and CDR2 is SVGAGI. CDR3 size: 16 residues. The CDR3 here is CASSYSSNPGSGELFF. The CDR3 nucleotides are TGTGCCAGCAGTTACTCGAGTAATCCCGGTTCCGGGGAGCTGTTTTTT.

V is TRBV10-1 and J is TRBJ2-2, with a tentative D call TRBD2 (5 bases). Trimming pared 9 bases from V and 3 bases from J, leaving 8 bases between. The germline gives CDR1 WNHNN, CDR2 SYGVQD (reference sequence). CDR3 size: 12 residues. CDR3 residues: CASSGDTGELFF. DNA for the CDR3: TGCGCCAGTTCCGGGGACACCGGGGAGCTGTTTTTT.

The CDR3 loop is CASSHPEGDSPYEQYF. CDR3 DNA: TGCGCCAGCAGCCATCCAGAGGGGGACAGCCCCTACGAGCAGTACTTC. The chain employs TRBV4-1 and TRBJ2-7, with 7 bases that match TRBD1. The germline V gene has CDR1 MGHRA and CDR2 YSYEKL. The junction had 10 bases not matched to a gene; V was cut back by 3 bases and J by 2 bases. The CDR3 runs to 16 residues.

CDR3 region: CASSVALGEQFF. The CDR3 region has the DNA TGTGCCAGCAGCGTAGCTCTGGGTGAGCAGTTCTTC. The gene calls are TRBV9 and TRBJ2-1, with D unclear. The length of the CDR3 is 12 residues. Trimming shortened V by 0 bases and J by 9 bases, and 7 bases separated the two germline ends. Germline loops: CDR1 SGDLS, CDR2 YYNGEE. Full variable domain (outside the CDR3, taken from reference TRBV9 and TRBJ2-1): DSGVTQTPKHLITATGQRVTLRCSPRSGDLSVYWYQQSLDQGLQFLIQYYNGEERAKGNILERFSAQQFPDLHSELNLSSLELGDSALYFCASSVALGEQFFGPGTRLTVL.

J is TRBJ1-2 and V is TRBV7-9; D may be TRBD1 (5 bases). The CDR3 contains 13 residues. The V end was cut by 0 bases, the J end by 4 bases, with 6 bases between. In germline, CDR1 is SEHNR, CDR2 FQNEAQ (reference sequence). The CDR3 DNA sequence: TGTGCCAGCAGCTTAGCGGGGACCTATGGCTACACCTTC. The encoded protein is CASSLAGTYGYTF.

CDR3 coding DNA: TGTGCCAGCAGCCAGACTAGCGGGAGGGGTTTATCCTACGAGCAGTACTTC. It encodes CASSQTSGRGLSYEQYF. V usage is TRBV28 and J usage is TRBJ2-7, with 14 bases aligning to TRBD2. V dropped 6 bases and J dropped 1; count of bases not matched to a gene: 8. Per germline, CDR1 MDHEN and CDR2 SYDVKM. The CDR3 sequence is 17 residues long.

The chain couples TRBV2 to TRBJ2-3; tentative D call: TRBD1 (6 bases). The CDR3 is 14 residues long. The V end was cut by 6 bases, the J end by 5 bases, with 15 bases between. Germline CDR1 SNHLY, CDR2 FYNNEI. The CDR3 spells CASRSGHLEDTQYF. CDR3 nucleotides: TGTGCCAGCAGGTCGGGACATTTGGAAGATACGCAGTATTTT.

The genes are TRBV28 and TRBJ2-2; no clear D gene. The CDR3 consists of 17 residues. Germline V gives CDR1 MDHEN, CDR2 SYDVKM. Trimming removed 6 bases from V and 0 bases from J, with 17 bases in between. The CDR3 sequence is CASSHIYMGSNTGELFF. In DNA, the CDR3 is TGTGCCAGCAGCCATATCTATATGGGATCGAACACCGGGGAGCTGTTTTTT.

In this sample, this clone turned up once. This sequence joins TRBV28 and TRBJ2-5, with a possible D match to TRBD1 (6 bases). V was trimmed by 3 bases and J by 2 bases, leaving 10 bases between them. CDR1 is MDHEN, CDR2 SYDVKM, per germline. This CDR3 is built from 14 residues. Here the CDR3 reads CASSFPQGQETQYF. CDR3 in DNA: TGTGCCAGCAGTTTCCCGCAGGGGCAAGAGACCCAGTACTTC.